Here is one T cell receptor (beta chain) with its context. The target antigen is unknown. TCRdb called the 5' RACE reads again in MiXCR, with one record for every CDR3 protein. The sample shows roughly 1,500,000 distinct CDR3 sequences, about 32% of them seen only once. This entry comes from a study of identical twins. This CDR3 has 17 residues. In germline, CDR1 is LNHNV, CDR2 YYDKDF (reference sequence). The ends lost 1 base at V and 4 bases at J; junction bases unmatched: 10. Study-wide findings and caveats: Twins' excess sharing was less marked for out-of-frame beta sequences. Zero-insertion findings could be partly confounded by invariant cells (MAIT and iNKT cells). Conclusions came from cross-sectional statistical analysis, not from following the same donors.

This sequence was found in a newborn girl in good health. The rearrangement links TRBV15 to TRBJ2-1; 7 bases are shared with TRBD2. Sequenced sample: cord blood. The chain's CDR3 is CATSRVVVRGGYNEQFF. In DNA, the CDR3 is TGTGCCACCAGCAGAGTTGTGGTCCGCGGGGGATACAATGAGCAGTTCTTC.